This section outlines one T cell receptor (beta chain) sequence together with its context. Sequencing used immunoSEQ multiplex PCR; TCRdb keeps in-frame clones, though not all of them. The sample holds some 140,000 clones, 90% to 96% seen once. CDR1 SGHNT and CDR2 YYREEE come from the germline V gene (reference sequence). CDR3 size: 13 residues. Trimming stripped 2 bases from V and 2 bases from J, with 7 bases between. This sample was taken from a study of T cell changes during pregnancy in multiple sclerosis. The TCR was taken from a female donor with multiple sclerosis, enrolled in a pregnancy study. V and J are TRBV5-4 and TRBJ1-2; D not certain. Sequencing was performed on peripheral blood, taken after pregnancy. CDR3 DNA sequence: TGTGCCAGCAGCTTAAGGGAGAACTATGGCTACACCTTC. This encodes CASSLRENYGYTF.